There are a few counts of the clone carrying this T cell receptor (beta chain). Its antigen is currently unknown. Looked up from germline, CDR1 is MGHRA and CDR2 is YSYEKL. CDR3 length: 15 residues. The junction had 6 bases not matched to a gene; V was cut back by 4 bases and J by 4 bases. These data originate in a study of T-cell memory formation after mild COVID-19. Study outcomes and limitations: Unconfirmed was the SARS-CoV-2 specificity of second-wave clones that peaked on day 37. CD8+ contracting clones occupied EMRA, while CD4+ ones occupied mainly CM and EM. A subset of responding clones appeared in pre-infection memory, suggesting cross-reactive memory joined.

TCRalpha and TCRbeta libraries used 5'RACE with constant-segment primers and UMIs. TCRdb redid the calling of the 5' RACE reads with MiXCR, one entry per CDR3 protein. The sample includes under 150,000 distinct CDR3 sequences, 20% to 25% of them seen just once. V and J are TRBV4-1 and TRBJ1-3; 8 bases align to TRBD1. The clonotype was recovered from a man aged 18 to 35 who had mild COVID-19 (a few samples of this study predate the infection). Cell type and time point are not known. Sequenced input: PBMCs or a T cell subset sorted from them (not recorded which). This chain's CDR3 is CASSLQGAPGNTIYF. In nucleotides, the CDR3 is TGCGCCAGCAGCCTCCAGGGGGCGCCCGGAAACACCATATATTTT.